This TCR beta chain was identified in a study of T cells after yellow fever vaccination. A single record per CDR3 protein comes from TCRdb applying MiXCR to the 5' RACE reads. The table lists 300,000 or so distinct CDR3 sequences, 8.5% to 10% of them singletons. The starting material was CD4+ T cells sorted from PBMCs, obtained 5 days after the yellow fever booster vaccination. The source is a man aged 18 to 35 who received the YFV17D yellow fever vaccine.

The CDR3 loop is CATSDATGQGTDTQYF. The CDR3 DNA reads as TGTGCCACCAGTGATGCGACAGGTCAGGGCACAGATACGCAGTATTTT. The J gene is TRBJ2-3, the V gene TRBV24-1; TRBD1 might be the D (6 bases). This CDR3 has 16 amino acids. Germline V lookup: CDR1 KGHDR, CDR2 SFDVKD. V shed 3 bases and J shed 1 base, with 13 bases lying between them.